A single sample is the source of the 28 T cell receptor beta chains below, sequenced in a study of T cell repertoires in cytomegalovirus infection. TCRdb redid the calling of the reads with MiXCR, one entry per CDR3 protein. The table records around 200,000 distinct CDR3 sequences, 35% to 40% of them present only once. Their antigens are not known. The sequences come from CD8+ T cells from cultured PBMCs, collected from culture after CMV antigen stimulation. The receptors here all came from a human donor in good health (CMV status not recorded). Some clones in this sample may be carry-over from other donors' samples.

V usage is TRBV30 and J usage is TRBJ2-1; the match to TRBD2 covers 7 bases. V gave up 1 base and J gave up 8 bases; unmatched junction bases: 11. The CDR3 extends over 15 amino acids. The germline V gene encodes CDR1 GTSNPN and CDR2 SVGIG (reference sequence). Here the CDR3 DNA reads TGTGCCTGGAGTGCCTTGCGCGGGAGCACAGATGAGCAGTTCTTC. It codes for CAWSALRGSTDEQFF.

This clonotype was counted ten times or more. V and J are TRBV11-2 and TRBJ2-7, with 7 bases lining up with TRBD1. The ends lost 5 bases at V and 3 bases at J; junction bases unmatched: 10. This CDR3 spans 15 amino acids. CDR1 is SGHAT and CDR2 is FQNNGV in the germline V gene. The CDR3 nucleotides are TGTGCCAGCAGCGAATCGACAGGGCGGTTCTACGAGCAGTACTTC. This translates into CASSESTGRFYEQYF.

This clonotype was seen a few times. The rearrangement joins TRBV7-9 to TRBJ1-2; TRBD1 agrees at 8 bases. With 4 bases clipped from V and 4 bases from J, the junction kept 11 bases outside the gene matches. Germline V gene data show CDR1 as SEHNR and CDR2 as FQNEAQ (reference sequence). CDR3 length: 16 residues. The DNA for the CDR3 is TGTGCCAGCAGCTCCAAGGACAGGGAGGTGGTCTATGGCTACACCTTC. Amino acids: CASSSKDREVVYGYTF.

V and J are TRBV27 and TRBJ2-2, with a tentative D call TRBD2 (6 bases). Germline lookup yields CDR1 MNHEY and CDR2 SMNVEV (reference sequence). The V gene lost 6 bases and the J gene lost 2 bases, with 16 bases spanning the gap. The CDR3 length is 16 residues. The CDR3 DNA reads TGTGCCAGCAGCTTTGGGGGGTCTACTAACACCGGGGAGCTGTTTTTT. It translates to CASSFGGSTNTGELFF.

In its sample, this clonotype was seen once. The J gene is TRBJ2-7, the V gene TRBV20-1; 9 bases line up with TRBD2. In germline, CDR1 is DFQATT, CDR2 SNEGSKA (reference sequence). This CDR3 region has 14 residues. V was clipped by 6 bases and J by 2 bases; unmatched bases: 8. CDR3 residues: CSAGSGRGTYEQYF. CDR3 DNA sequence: TGCAGTGCAGGTAGCGGGAGAGGCACCTACGAGCAGTACTTC.

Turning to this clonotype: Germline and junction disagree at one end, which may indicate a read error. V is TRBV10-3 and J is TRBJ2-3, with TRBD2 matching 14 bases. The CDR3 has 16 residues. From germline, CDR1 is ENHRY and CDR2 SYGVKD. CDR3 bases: TGTGCTATCAGTGAGGGACTAGCGGGAGCGGCAGATACGCAGTATTTT. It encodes CAISEGLAGAADTQYF.

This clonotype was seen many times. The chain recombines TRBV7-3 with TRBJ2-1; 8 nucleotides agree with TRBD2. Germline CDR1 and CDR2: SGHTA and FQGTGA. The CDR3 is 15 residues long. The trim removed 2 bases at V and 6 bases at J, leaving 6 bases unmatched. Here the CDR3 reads CASSLGLAGINEQFF. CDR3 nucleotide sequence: TGTGCCAGCAGCTTAGGGCTAGCGGGTATCAATGAGCAGTTCTTC.

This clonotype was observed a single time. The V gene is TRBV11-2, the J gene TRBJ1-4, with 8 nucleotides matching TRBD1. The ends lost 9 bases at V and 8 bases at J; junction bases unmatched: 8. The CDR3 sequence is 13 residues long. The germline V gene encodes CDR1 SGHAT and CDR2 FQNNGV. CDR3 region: CASAGQAEEKLFF. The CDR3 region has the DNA TGTGCCAGTGCGGGACAGGCGGAGGAAAAACTGTTTTTT.

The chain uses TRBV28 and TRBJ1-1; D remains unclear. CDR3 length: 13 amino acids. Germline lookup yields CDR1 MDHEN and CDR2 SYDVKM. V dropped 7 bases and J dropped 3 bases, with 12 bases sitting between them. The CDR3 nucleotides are TGTGCCAGCACCCCGCCGGGTGACACTGAAGCTTTCTTT. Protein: CASTPPGDTEAFF. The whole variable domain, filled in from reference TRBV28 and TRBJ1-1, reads DVKVTQSSRYLVKRTGEKVFLECVQDMDHENMFWYRQDPGLGLRLIYFSYDVKMKEKGDIPEGYSVSREKKERFSLILESASTNQTSMYLCASTPPGDTEAFFGQGTRLTVV.

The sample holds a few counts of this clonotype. The CDR3 DNA follows: TGTGCCAGCAGCTTAAAACAGCCCCGCTCCTACAATGAGCAGTTCTTC. This translates into CASSLKQPRSYNEQFF. This sequence joins TRBV7-9 and TRBJ2-1, with unresolved D. Trimming took 2 bases from V and 0 from J, leaving 11 bases between them. Germline V CDR1 and CDR2: SEHNR, FQNEAQ (reference sequence). This CDR3 comprises 16 residues.

CDR3 coding DNA: TGTGCCAGCAGTTCCTCAGGGGTGGCCTACGAGCAGTACTTC. Its protein is CASSSSGVAYEQYF. The J gene is TRBJ2-7, the V gene TRBV27; D might be TRBD1 (6 bases). The CDR3 is 14 amino acids. Germline V lookup: CDR1 MNHEY, CDR2 SMNVEV (reference sequence). The V gene lost 4 bases and the J gene lost 2 bases, with 12 bases spanning the gap.

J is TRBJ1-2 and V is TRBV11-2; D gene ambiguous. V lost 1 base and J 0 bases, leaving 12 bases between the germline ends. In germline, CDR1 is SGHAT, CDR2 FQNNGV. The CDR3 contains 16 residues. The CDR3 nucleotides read TGTGCCAGCAGCTTAGCCTCGACGAGGACTAACTATGGCTACACCTTC. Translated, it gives CASSLASTRTNYGYTF.

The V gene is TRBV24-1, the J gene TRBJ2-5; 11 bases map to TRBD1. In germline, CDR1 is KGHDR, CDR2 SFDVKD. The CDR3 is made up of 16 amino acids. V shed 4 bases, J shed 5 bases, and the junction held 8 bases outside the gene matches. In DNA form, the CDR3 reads TGTGCCACCAGTGAATCCGGGACAGGGGGAATGGAGACCCAGTACTTC. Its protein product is CATSESGTGGMETQYF.

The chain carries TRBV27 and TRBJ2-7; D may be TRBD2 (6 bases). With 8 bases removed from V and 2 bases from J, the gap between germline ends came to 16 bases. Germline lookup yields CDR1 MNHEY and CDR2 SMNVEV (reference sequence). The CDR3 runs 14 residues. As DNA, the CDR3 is TGTGCCAGCTCCCCGGGGGAGCGGCCCTACGAGCAGTACTTC. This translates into CASSPGERPYEQYF.

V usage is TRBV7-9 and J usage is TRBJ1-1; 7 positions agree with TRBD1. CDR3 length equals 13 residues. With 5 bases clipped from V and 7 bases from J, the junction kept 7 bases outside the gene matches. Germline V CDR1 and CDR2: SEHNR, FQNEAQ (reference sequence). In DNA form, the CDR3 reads TGTGCCAGCAGCGCTTCTAGGGACAGTGAAGCTTTCTTT. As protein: CASSASRDSEAFF.

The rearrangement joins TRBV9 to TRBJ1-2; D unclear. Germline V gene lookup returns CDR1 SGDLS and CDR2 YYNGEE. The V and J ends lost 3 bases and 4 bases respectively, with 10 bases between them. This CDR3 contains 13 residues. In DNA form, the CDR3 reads TGTGCCAGCAGCGGCCTGAAGAGCTATGGCTACACCTTC. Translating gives CASSGLKSYGYTF.

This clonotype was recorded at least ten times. This CDR3 reads CATSRGLNTEAFF. CDR3 in DNA: TGTGCCACCAGTCGGGGTCTAAACACTGAAGCTTTCTTT. The chain joins TRBV24-1 to TRBJ1-1; unclear D gene. Trimming took off 6 bases at V and 2 bases at J, with 9 bases between the two ends. This CDR3 is built from 13 residues. Looked up from germline, CDR1 is KGHDR and CDR2 is SFDVKD.

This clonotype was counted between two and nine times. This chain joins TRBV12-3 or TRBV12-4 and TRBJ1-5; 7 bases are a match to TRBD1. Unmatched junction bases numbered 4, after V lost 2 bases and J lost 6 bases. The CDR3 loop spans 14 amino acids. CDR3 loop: CASSLKGAGQPQHF. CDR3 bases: TGTGCCAGCAGTTTAAAGGGGGCAGGTCAGCCCCAGCATTTT.

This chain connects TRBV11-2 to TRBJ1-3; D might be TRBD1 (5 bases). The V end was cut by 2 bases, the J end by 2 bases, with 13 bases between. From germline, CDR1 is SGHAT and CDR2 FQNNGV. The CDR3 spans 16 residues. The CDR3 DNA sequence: TGTGCCAGCAGCTTATGGAGGGAGGGGCCTGGAAACACCATATATTTT. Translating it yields CASSLWREGPGNTIYF.

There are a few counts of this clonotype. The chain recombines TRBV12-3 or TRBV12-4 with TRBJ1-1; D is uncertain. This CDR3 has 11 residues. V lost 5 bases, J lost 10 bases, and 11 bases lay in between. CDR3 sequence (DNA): TGTGCCAGCAGTCCCACGAGGCGAGCTTTCTTT. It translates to CASSPTRRAFF.

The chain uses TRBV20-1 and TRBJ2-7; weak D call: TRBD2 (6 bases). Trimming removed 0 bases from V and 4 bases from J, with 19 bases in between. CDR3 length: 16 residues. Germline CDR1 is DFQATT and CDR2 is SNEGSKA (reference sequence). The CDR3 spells CSARDPEEGFRYEQYF. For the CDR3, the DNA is TGCAGTGCTAGAGACCCAGAGGAGGGGTTTCGTTACGAGCAGTACTTC.

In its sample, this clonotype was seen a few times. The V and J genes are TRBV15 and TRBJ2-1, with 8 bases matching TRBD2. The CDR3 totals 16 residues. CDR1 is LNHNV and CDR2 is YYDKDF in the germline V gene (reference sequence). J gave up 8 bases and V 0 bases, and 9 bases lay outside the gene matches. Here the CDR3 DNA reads TGTGCCACCAGCAGAGACTACCGGGGGGGCCGCGATGAGCAGTTCTTC. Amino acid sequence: CATSRDYRGGRDEQFF.

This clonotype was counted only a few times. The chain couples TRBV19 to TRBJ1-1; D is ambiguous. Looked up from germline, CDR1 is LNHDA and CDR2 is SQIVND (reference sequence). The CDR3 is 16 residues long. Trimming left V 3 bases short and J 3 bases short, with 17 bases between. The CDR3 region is CASSMVTVERDTEAFF. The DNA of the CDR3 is TGTGCCAGTAGTATGGTAACAGTTGAAAGGGACACTGAAGCTTTCTTT.

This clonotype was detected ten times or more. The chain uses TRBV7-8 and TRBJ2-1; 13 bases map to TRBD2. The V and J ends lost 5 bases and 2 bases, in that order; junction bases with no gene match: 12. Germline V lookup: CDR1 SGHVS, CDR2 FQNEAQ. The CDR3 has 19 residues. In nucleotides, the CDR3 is TGTGCCAGCAGCCCCGGACTAGCGGGAGCCCCAGGGCCCTACAATGAGCAGTTCTTC. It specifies CASSPGLAGAPGPYNEQFF. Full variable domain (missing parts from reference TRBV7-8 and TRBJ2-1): GAGVSQSPRYKVAKRGQDVALRCDPISGHVSLFWYQQALGQGPEFLTYFQNEAQLDKSGLPSDRFFAERPEGSVSTLKIQRTQQEDSAVYLCASSPGLAGAPGPYNEQFFGPGTRLTVL.

Written as DNA, the CDR3 is TGTGCCAGCAGCTTAGTGGGGGGGGCGAGGACCGGGGAGCTGTTTTTT. It is translated as CASSLVGGARTGELFF. V is TRBV7-8 and J is TRBJ2-2, with D perhaps matching TRBD2 (7 bases). Germline V gene sequence: CDR1 SGHVS, CDR2 FQNEAQ. V was pared by 1 base and J by 5 bases, with 14 bases between. CDR3 length: 16 residues.

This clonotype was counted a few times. In DNA, the CDR3 is TGTGCCAGCAGTTTCGTGTTAGGGTTGAACACTGAAGCTTTCTTT. Protein sequence: CASSFVLGLNTEAFF. The chain couples TRBV12-3 or TRBV12-4 to TRBJ1-1; D remains ambiguous. V gave up 3 bases and J gave up 0 bases, with 11 bases separating them. The CDR3 is 15 amino acids.

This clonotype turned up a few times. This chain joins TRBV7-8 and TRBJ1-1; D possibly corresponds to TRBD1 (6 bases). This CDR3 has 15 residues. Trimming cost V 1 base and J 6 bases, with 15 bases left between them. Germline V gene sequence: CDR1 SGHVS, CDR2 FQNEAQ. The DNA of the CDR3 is TGTGCCAGCAGCTTAGTGGAGGCCGGGACACCTGAAGCTTTCTTT. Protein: CASSLVEAGTPEAFF.

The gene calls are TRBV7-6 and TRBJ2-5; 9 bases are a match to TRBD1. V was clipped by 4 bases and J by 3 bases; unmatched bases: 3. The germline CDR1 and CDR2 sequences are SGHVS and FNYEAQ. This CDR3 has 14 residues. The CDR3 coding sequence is TGTGCCAGCAGCTCGGGACAGGGTGAAGAGACCCAGTACTTC. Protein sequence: CASSSGQGEETQYF.